The 31 T cell receptor beta chains below come from one sample, sequenced in a study of preoperative IRX-2 immunotherapy in early breast cancer. The treatment was: preoperative locoregional IRX-2 cytokine immunotherapy. Profiling relied on immunoSEQ multiplex PCR, and the TCRdb table lists in-frame clones only, not all of them. The table has approximately 38,000 clones, 65% to 90% seen once; the top ten hold nearly 1.5%. The specimen was lymph node tissue, collected after IRX-2 immunotherapy. These receptors all stem from a human donor with breast cancer.

The genes are TRBV6-8 and TRBJ1-5; no firm D call. The CDR3 consists of 17 residues. V gave up 0 bases and J gave up 2 bases, with 14 bases separating them. The germline CDR1 and CDR2 sequences are MNHGY and SAAAGT. The CDR3 loop is CASSYSKWGFGNQPQHF. The CDR3 region has the DNA TGTGCCAGCAGTTACTCGAAGTGGGGTTTCGGCAATCAGCCCCAGCATTTT.

This clone was detected a few times. CDR3 nucleotide sequence: TGTGCCATCAGTGAGTTGCGAGCGAGCCTCACAGATACGCAGTATTTT. The encoded protein is CAISELRASLTDTQYF. The chain uses TRBV10-3 and TRBJ2-3; unclear D gene. The germline CDR1 and CDR2 sequences are ENHRY and SYGVKD. Trimming pared 1 base from V and 2 bases from J, leaving 13 bases between. This CDR3 region has 16 residues.

The chain combines TRBV14 with TRBJ2-7; 7 bases are shared with TRBD1. This CDR3 has 15 residues. V lost 4 bases and J lost 4; bases outside the gene matches: 10. The germline gives CDR1 SGHDN, CDR2 FVKESK. The CDR3 DNA is TGTGCCAGCAGCCCTTGGGGGACAGCCACTTACGAGCAGTACTTC. This translates into CASSPWGTATYEQYF. Full variable domain (outside the CDR3, taken from reference TRBV14 and TRBJ2-7): EAGVTQFPSHSVIEKGQTVTLRCDPISGHDNLYWYRRVMGKEIKFLLHFVKESKQDESGMPNNRFLAERTGGTYSTLKVQPAELEDSGVYFCASSPWGTATYEQYFGPGTRLTVT.

The J gene is TRBJ1-2, the V gene TRBV28; D not certain. Germline lookup yields CDR1 MDHEN and CDR2 SYDVKM. With 4 bases removed from V and 9 bases from J, the gap between germline ends came to 21 bases. CDR3 length equals 15 residues. The DNA of the CDR3 is TGTGCCAGCAGTTCCCAGAAAGGCCCAAGAAGGCGCTACACCTTC. Amino acid sequence: CASSSQKGPRRRYTF.

V usage is TRBV28 and J usage is TRBJ1-5; 8 bases are shared with TRBD1. Trimming took 5 bases from V and 9 from J; bases not matched to a gene: 9. The length of the CDR3 is 14 residues. Germline assignment: CDR1 MDHEN and CDR2 SYDVKM. CDR3 sequence (DNA): TGTGCCAGCAGTCCCTGGACAGGGTTAACGCCCCAGCATTTT. Its translation is CASSPWTGLTPQHF.

The J gene is TRBJ1-1, the V gene TRBV9; D not resolved. This CDR3 has 15 amino acids. V was clipped by 7 bases and J by 0 bases, with 16 bases between them. The germline gives CDR1 SGDLS, CDR2 YYNGEE. The CDR3, as DNA: TGTGCCAGCGTGGGAGGGCTTCGCATGAACACTGAAGCTTTCTTT. This codes for CASVGGLRMNTEAFF.

This clone has a handful of counts. The CDR3 region is CASSPGGLNNSPLHF. The CDR3 region has the DNA TGTGCCAGCAGCCCGGGGGGACTGAATAATTCACCCCTCCACTTT. The V and J genes are TRBV11-3 and TRBJ1-6, with a tentative D call TRBD1 (5 bases). With 5 bases removed from V and 5 bases from J, the gap between germline ends came to 13 bases. Germline assignment: CDR1 SGHNT and CDR2 YENEEA. There are 15 residues in the CDR3.

The chain is built from TRBV19 and TRBJ1-5; possible D gene TRBD1, 5 bases. Germline V lookup: CDR1 LNHDA, CDR2 SQIVND (reference sequence). The CDR3 is made up of 16 amino acids. Trimming cost V 6 bases and J 4 bases, with 19 bases left between them. The CDR3, as DNA: TGTGCCAGTAGACCCTTTTCAGGGTCGTCTAATCAGCCCCAGCATTTT. Residues: CASRPFSGSSNQPQHF.

CDR3 coding DNA: TGCGCCAGCAGCTACGGAGCGGGGGGGCCCACAGATACGCAGTATTTT. Protein sequence: CASSYGAGGPTDTQYF. This sequence joins TRBV5-1 and TRBJ2-3, with 10 bases lining up with TRBD2. V shed 3 bases, J shed 2 bases, and the junction held 6 bases outside the gene matches. The CDR3 covers 16 residues. Germline V CDR1 and CDR2: SGHRS, YFSETQ.

The CDR3 loop reads CASSYGQTNTEAFF. The CDR3 nucleotides are TGTGCCAGCAGTTACGGGCAGACGAACACTGAAGCTTTCTTT. This chain connects TRBV6-8 to TRBJ1-1; D gene ambiguous. Germline V gene data show CDR1 as MNHGY and CDR2 as SAAAGT. CDR3 length: 14 amino acids. Trimming pared 2 bases from V and 1 base from J, leaving 8 bases between.

The rearrangement links TRBV6-8 to TRBJ2-7, with 8 positions matching TRBD1. The CDR3 has 15 residues. Unmatched junction bases numbered 6, after V lost 0 bases and J lost 5 bases. Germline assignment: CDR1 MNHGY and CDR2 SAAAGT. The DNA of the CDR3 is TGTGCCAGCAGTTACTCGGGCAGGGGGCTTGACGAGCAGTACTTC. Its translation is CASSYSGRGLDEQYF.

The chain employs TRBV6-8 and TRBJ1-5, with TRBD1 matching over 12 bases. Germline loops: CDR1 MNHGY, CDR2 SAAAGT. V lost 6 bases and J lost 7; bases outside the gene matches: 13. The CDR3 is 17 amino acids. CDR3 sequence (DNA): TGTGCCAGCAGGGGACAGGGGGCCCTTTTAGCAATCCAGCCCCAGCATTTT. Its translation: CASRGQGALLAIQPQHF.

Here the CDR3 DNA reads TGTGCCAGTAGTATCCGCGGGCCTAACTACGAGCAGTACTTC. This gives the protein CASSIRGPNYEQYF. V and J are TRBV19 and TRBJ2-7, with D perhaps TRBD2 (5 bases). Per germline, CDR1 LNHDA and CDR2 SQIVND (reference sequence). The ends were cut back, 3 bases at V and 3 bases at J, with 12 bases in the middle. The CDR3 extends over 14 amino acids.

The chain is built from TRBV15 and TRBJ2-1; 8 bases are a match to TRBD2. Germline-derived CDR1 and CDR2 are LNHNV and YYDKDF (reference sequence). V shed 1 base, J shed 3 bases, and the junction held 8 bases outside the gene matches. This CDR3 is 17 amino acids long. The CDR3 DNA reads TGTGCCACCAGCAGAGCCTCCTTAGCGGGGTTCTACAATGAGCAGTTCTTC. It specifies CATSRASLAGFYNEQFF. Full variable domain (rest looked up from reference TRBV15 and TRBJ2-1): DAMVIQNPRYQVTQFGKPVTLSCSQTLNHNVMYWYQQKSSQAPKLLFHYYDKDFNNEADTPDNFQSRRPNTSFCFLDIRSPGLGDTAMYLCATSRASLAGFYNEQFFGPGTRLTVL.

The rearrangement uses TRBV30 and TRBJ1-6; D gene unclear. V lost 5 bases and J 7 bases, leaving 12 bases between the germline ends. This CDR3 has 13 residues. Germline V gene lookup returns CDR1 GTSNPN and CDR2 SVGIG (reference sequence). CDR3 sequence: CAWEASNNSPLHF. DNA for the CDR3: TGTGCCTGGGAGGCCAGCAACAATTCACCCCTCCACTTT. The entire variable domain, with the rest obtained from reference TRBV30 and TRBJ1-6, is as follows: SQTIHQWPATLVQPVGSPLSLECTVEGTSNPNLYWYRQAAGRGLQLLFYSVGIGQISSEVPQNLSASRPQDRQFILSSKKLLLSDSGFYLCAWEASNNSPLHFGNGTRLTVT.

This rearrangement joins TRBV5-1 to TRBJ2-3; D unclear. This CDR3 region has 14 residues. The germline CDR1 and CDR2 sequences are SGHRS and YFSETQ. Trimming removed 2 bases at V and 2 bases at J, with 9 bases between. The CDR3 region has the DNA TGCGCCAGCAGCTTAGGGCAAGCCACAGATACGCAGTATTTT. Amino acids: CASSLGQATDTQYF.

This clone showed up just a few times. V gene TRBV12-5 combines with J gene TRBJ2-2, with TRBD2 identical over 15 bases. CDR1 and CDR2 (germline): LGHNT, FRNRAP. The CDR3 covers 18 residues. CDR3 region: CATIGTSGGPLNTGELFF. CDR3 nucleotides: TGTGCCACCATAGGGACTAGCGGGGGGCCCTTGAACACCGGGGAGCTGTTTTTT.

There are a few counts of this clone. The chain joins TRBV6-8 to TRBJ1-4, with 8 bases aligning to TRBD1. The CDR3 is 17 amino acids. V trimming: 6 bases; J trimming: 8 bases; junction bases outside the gene matches: 17. CDR1 and CDR2 from the germline V gene are MNHGY and SAAAGT. This CDR3 is CASSPRDRSLGGEKLFF. The DNA of the CDR3 is TGTGCCAGCAGCCCCCGGGACAGGTCCCTTGGGGGAGAAAAACTGTTTTTT.

V gene TRBV6-8 combines with J gene TRBJ1-6, with TRBD1 matching 9 bases. The CDR3 length is 18 residues. Trimming at V came to 4 bases and at J to 7 bases, leaving 14 bases not matched to a gene. Germline V gene sequence: CDR1 MNHGY, CDR2 SAAAGT. CDR3 residues: CASSFASGTGRKNSPLHF. The CDR3 nucleotides read TGTGCCAGCAGTTTCGCCTCGGGGACAGGGCGTAAGAATTCACCCCTCCACTTT.

This clone was seen only once. The chain uses TRBV6-8 and TRBJ2-3; TRBD2 aligns across 8 bases. This CDR3 region has 15 residues. Germline CDR1 MNHGY, CDR2 SAAAGT. V lost 10 bases, J lost 2 bases, and 11 bases stayed unmatched. CDR3 sequence reads: CATGGVAGPTDTQYF. The CDR3 DNA follows: TGTGCCACCGGGGGGGTCGCGGGCCCCACAGATACGCAGTATTTT.

J is TRBJ1-2 and V is TRBV11-3, with a possible D match to TRBD1 (6 bases). Germline V gene lookup returns CDR1 SGHNT and CDR2 YENEEA. The CDR3 is 15 residues long. V lost 1 base, J lost 3 bases, and 12 bases lay in between. The CDR3 coding sequence is TGTGCCAGCAGCTTAGTCCCGGCAGGGGACTATGGCTACACCTTC. This encodes CASSLVPAGDYGYTF.

V is TRBV6-8 and J is TRBJ1-5, with a tentative D call TRBD1 (6 bases). CDR1 is MNHGY and CDR2 is SAAAGT in the germline V gene. The CDR3 is 14 residues long. Trimming left V 2 bases short and J 5 bases short, with 10 bases between. The CDR3 DNA reads TGTGCCAGCAGTTACACACAGGGAGATCAGCCCCAGCATTTT. It encodes CASSYTQGDQPQHF.

The chain employs TRBV6-8 and TRBJ1-2; the match to TRBD1 covers 9 bases. This CDR3 has 13 residues. J was trimmed by 8 bases and V by 6 bases; bases with no gene match: 7. Germline V gene data show CDR1 as MNHGY and CDR2 as SAAAGT. In DNA, the CDR3 is TGTGCCAGCAGCGGGACAGGGTCTTTGGGCTACACCTTC. This gives the protein CASSGTGSLGYTF.

The gene calls are TRBV18 and TRBJ2-1, with TRBD2 matching over 9 bases. The CDR3 consists of 16 residues. Per the germline V gene, CDR1 is KGHSH and CDR2 is LQKENI. The V and J ends lost 3 bases and 2 bases, in that order; junction bases with no gene match: 5. CDR3 DNA sequence: TGTGCCAGCTCACCGACAGGCGGGGGGGCCTACAATGAGCAGTTCTTC. The encoded protein is CASSPTGGGAYNEQFF. Using reference TRBV18 and TRBJ2-1 for the parts outside the CDR3, the full variable domain is NAGVMQNPRHLVRRRGQEARLRCSPMKGHSHVYWYRQLPEEGLKFMVYLQKENIIDESGMPKERFSAEFPKEGPSILRIQQVVRGDSAAYFCASSPTGGGAYNEQFFGPGTRLTVL.

The rearrangement links TRBV19 to TRBJ1-1, with D possibly matching TRBD1 (6 bases). Trimming took 2 bases from V and 4 from J, leaving 14 bases between them. Germline lookup yields CDR1 LNHDA and CDR2 SQIVND (reference sequence). The CDR3 is 15 amino acids. The CDR3: CASSIMAGVGTEAFF. CDR3 nucleotide sequence: TGTGCCAGTAGTATAATGGCAGGGGTAGGCACTGAAGCTTTCTTT.

The rearrangement joins TRBV6-8 to TRBJ1-5, with unresolved D. The CDR3 runs 13 residues. Germline CDR1 is MNHGY and CDR2 is SAAAGT. Trimming shortened V by 10 bases and J by 0 bases, and 10 bases separated the two germline ends. The CDR3 spells CAINQNSNQPQHF. CDR3 in DNA: TGTGCCATCAATCAGAATAGCAATCAGCCCCAGCATTTT.

The chain uses TRBV6-8 and TRBJ2-7; the D gene is possibly TRBD2 (7 bases). The V gene's germline CDR1 is MNHGY and CDR2 SAAAGT. CDR3 length: 12 amino acids. The CDR3 coding sequence is TGTGGGGAGGGGGAGCGGGGCTACGAGCAGTACTTC. Its translation is CGEGERGYEQYF.

The rearrangement uses TRBV18 and TRBJ1-1; D possibly corresponds to TRBD1 (5 bases). V was clipped by 5 bases and J by 0 bases, with 7 bases between them. CDR3 length: 13 residues. Germline CDR1 KGHSH, CDR2 LQKENI. CDR3 amino acids: CASSSTVNTEAFF. In nucleotides, the CDR3 is TGTGCCAGCTCATCGACAGTGAACACTGAAGCTTTCTTT.

This clone was counted a few times. The J gene is TRBJ1-1, the V gene TRBV11-3; 9 bases agree with TRBD1. The V segment lost 5 bases and the J segment 1 base; nucleotides outside the gene matches: 2. The germline CDR1 and CDR2 sequences are SGHNT and YENEEA. CDR3 length equals 14 residues. The CDR3 DNA follows: TGTGCCAGCAGCCGGGACAGGGAGAACACTGAAGCTTTCTTT. It codes for CASSRDRENTEAFF. The whole variable domain, filled in from reference TRBV11-3 and TRBJ1-1, reads EAGVVQSPRYKIIEKKQPVAFWCNPISGHNTLYWYLQNLGQGPELLIRYENEEAVDDSQLPKDRFSAERLKGVDSTLKIQPAELGDSAVYLCASSRDRENTEAFFGQGTRLTVV.

The chain has TRBV28 and TRBJ1-3, with a possible D match to TRBD1 (6 bases). Trimming took 3 bases from V and 2 from J, leaving 8 bases between them. Germline values: CDR1 MDHEN, CDR2 SYDVKM. The CDR3 extends over 14 amino acids. In nucleotides, the CDR3 is TGTGCCAGCAGTTTCGCAGGGGCTGGAAACACCATATATTTT. Translation gives CASSFAGAGNTIYF. The full variable domain, its missing parts supplied by reference TRBV28 and TRBJ1-3, is DVKVTQSSRYLVKRTGEKVFLECVQDMDHENMFWYRQDPGLGLRLIYFSYDVKMKEKGDIPEGYSVSREKKERFSLILESASTNQTSMYLCASSFAGAGNTIYFGEGSWLTVV.

This clone was recorded only once. The V and J genes are TRBV28 and TRBJ1-2; D gene unclear. The V end was cut by 5 bases, the J end by 3 bases, with 10 bases between. Germline CDR1 reads MDHEN; CDR2 reads SYDVKM. This CDR3 is built from 13 residues. CDR3 sequence reads: CASSLGGDYGYTF. The CDR3 region has the DNA TGTGCCAGCAGTCTGGGCGGGGACTATGGCTACACCTTC.